The clone carrying this T cell receptor (beta chain) showed up just a few times. Adult healthy volunteers gave 2.5 ml peripheral blood for whole-blood RNA. This entry is derived from a study of naive and memory T cell subsets. Alpha and beta constant region primers primed reverse transcription for blood and skin samples. TCRdb re-called the 5' RACE reads with MiXCR, one entry per CDR3 protein. The table has about 26,000 distinct CDR3 sequences, under 30% seen once. From germline, CDR1 is SGHTA and CDR2 FQGNSA. The V end lost 4 bases, the J end lost 8 bases, and 14 bases lay between the germline ends. This CDR3 has 13 residues.

This sequence joins TRBV7-2 and TRBJ1-1; TRBD1 might be the D (5 bases). This TCR derives from a female donor in good health. Here the CDR3 reads CASSSRTKAEAFF. CDR3 nucleotides: TGTGCCAGCAGCTCTCGGACAAAGGCGGAAGCTTTCTTT.